The 32 T cell receptor beta chains given below trace back to one sample, sequenced in a study of beta chain features in type 1 diabetes. Their antigens remain unidentified. Sequenced material consisted of expressed TCRB transcripts (all of the isolated RNA was reverse transcribed). The table came from immunoSEQ multiplex PCR; TCRdb's copy has only in-frame clones and leaves some out. The repertoire includes around 650,000 clones, under 15% of them detected once, and more than 0.095% sits in the top ten. Study-level points and caveats: For Type 1 diabetes patients, all four CD4+ subsets carried TCRB CDR3s that were moderately but significantly shorter.

Sequenced input: naive CD4+ T cells from blood. The source of these receptors is a man aged 30 to 45 with type 1 diabetes.

This chain connects TRBV30 to TRBJ2-1, with 9 nucleotides matching TRBD1. This CDR3 is 14 amino acids long. The V and J ends lost 3 bases and 3 bases, in that order; junction bases with no gene match: 3. Germline V gene data show CDR1 as GTSNPN and CDR2 as SVGIG (reference sequence). CDR3 in amino acids: CAWSRGQGYNEQFF. The CDR3, as DNA: TGTGCCTGGAGCAGGGGACAGGGCTACAATGAGCAGTTCTTC.

This chain uses TRBV27 with TRBJ2-7, with D possibly TRBD1 on 5 matching bases. Trimming cost V 3 bases and J 2 bases, with 11 bases left between them. The germline gives CDR1 MNHEY, CDR2 SMNVEV (reference sequence). This CDR3 region has 14 residues. CDR3 nucleotide sequence: TGTGCCAGCAGTTTTACCAGGGCAGCCTACGAGCAGTACTTC. It specifies CASSFTRAAYEQYF.

This clone turned up a few times. This chain joins TRBV5-1 and TRBJ1-2; perhaps TRBD1 as D (5 bases). The CDR3 totals 15 residues. Trimming removed 2 bases from V and 1 base from J, with 12 bases in between. Germline assignment: CDR1 SGHRS and CDR2 YFSETQ. In DNA, the CDR3 is TGCGCCAGCAGCTTCGCAGGACAAAATAACTATGGCTACACCTTC. Translated: CASSFAGQNNYGYTF.

This clone was detected only a few times. The chain couples TRBV15 to TRBJ2-3; no definite D call. The length of the CDR3 is 13 residues. The germline V gene has CDR1 LNHNV and CDR2 YYDKDF (reference sequence). V lost 0 bases and J lost 9, with 10 bases in between. CDR3 protein: CATSRDTARTQYF. Here the CDR3 DNA reads TGTGCCACCAGCAGAGATACGGCTCGCACGCAGTATTTT.

This clone occurred a few times. Here the CDR3 reads CASSSRTGGTYGYTF. As DNA, the CDR3 is TGTGCCAGCAGCTCCCGGACAGGGGGGACCTATGGCTACACCTTC. V and J are TRBV7-8 and TRBJ1-2; 10 nucleotides line up with TRBD1. CDR3 size: 15 residues. Germline V CDR1 and CDR2: SGHVS, FQNEAQ. Losses at the gene ends were 4 bases for V and 4 bases for J; bases not matched to a gene: 6. Full variable domain (outside the CDR3, taken from reference TRBV7-8 and TRBJ1-2): GAGVSQSPRYKVAKRGQDVALRCDPISGHVSLFWYQQALGQGPEFLTYFQNEAQLDKSGLPSDRFFAERPEGSVSTLKIQRTQQEDSAVYLCASSSRTGGTYGYTFGSGTRLTVV.

CDR3 loop: CASSQAGGAETQYF. DNA of the CDR3: TGCGCCAGCAGCCAAGCGGGGGGGGCAGAGACCCAGTACTTC. The chain combines TRBV4-3 with TRBJ2-5; 8 bases align to TRBD2. This CDR3 has 14 amino acids. V trimming: 1 base; J trimming: 4 bases; junction bases outside the gene matches: 2. Germline CDR1 is LGHNA and CDR2 is YSLEER.

In this sample, this clone turned up a few times. The CDR3 DNA sequence: TGTGCCAGAAAACGACAGGTGCCCTACGAGCAGTACTTC. Its protein product is CARKRQVPYEQYF. This chain connects TRBV9 to TRBJ2-7; a weak D match, TRBD1 (6 bases). V gave up 8 bases and J gave up 2 bases, with 14 bases separating them. Per the germline V gene, CDR1 is SGDLS and CDR2 is YYNGEE. The CDR3 has 13 amino acids.

The chain carries TRBV4-3 and TRBJ2-3; perhaps TRBD1 as D (5 bases). CDR3 size: 16 residues. Trimming took 0 bases from V and 4 from J, leaving 14 bases between them. Per germline, CDR1 LGHNA and CDR2 YSLEER. CDR3 bases: TGCGCCAGCAGCCAAGATAACAGGCAACGGGCAGATACGCAGTATTTT. Its protein is CASSQDNRQRADTQYF.

There are a few counts of this clone. The CDR3 spells CASSRLRDSIRPLHF. The DNA for the CDR3 is TGTGCCAGCAGCCGCCTCCGGGACAGCATAAGGCCCCTCCACTTT. This sequence joins TRBV6-5 and TRBJ1-6; 7 bases match TRBD1. The V segment lost 6 bases and the J segment 13 bases; nucleotides outside the gene matches: 15. The germline CDR1 and CDR2 sequences are MNHEY and SVGAGI. The CDR3 consists of 15 residues.

In this sample, this clone turned up a few times. This sequence joins TRBV29-1 and TRBJ2-5; D gene ambiguous. The CDR3 loop spans 13 amino acids. The V gene lost 4 bases and the J gene lost 0 bases, with 9 bases spanning the gap. Looked up from germline, CDR1 is SQVTM and CDR2 is ANQGSEA. CDR3: CSVVLRYQETQYF. For the CDR3, the DNA is TGCAGCGTTGTACTCCGGTACCAAGAGACCCAGTACTTC.

This clone has just a few counts. This chain links TRBV29-1 with TRBJ1-4, with TRBD1 matching over 8 bases. In germline, CDR1 is SQVTM, CDR2 ANQGSEA. Trimming removed 6 bases from V and 10 bases from J; junction bases left unmatched: 10. The CDR3 has 13 residues. CDR3 residues: CSVGEQGVAKLFF. The CDR3, as DNA: TGCAGCGTGGGGGAACAGGGGGTTGCAAAACTGTTTTTT.

This clone occurred a few times. This chain connects TRBV5-6 to TRBJ2-1; the D call may be TRBD1 or TRBD2 (5 bases each). Germline lookup yields CDR1 SGHDT and CDR2 YYEEEE. With 2 bases removed from V and 5 bases from J, the gap between germline ends came to 14 bases. The CDR3 runs 15 residues. CDR3 in DNA: TGTGCCAGCAGCTTCCGGGACCCCGGGGACAATGAGCAGTTCTTC. Amino acid sequence: CASSFRDPGDNEQFF. The full variable domain, rest sourced from reference TRBV5-6 and TRBJ2-1, is DAGVTQSPTHLIKTRGQQVTLRCSPKSGHDTVSWYQQALGQGPQFIFQYYEEEERQRGNFPDRFSGHQFPNYSSELNVNALLLGDSALYLCASSFRDPGDNEQFFGPGTRLTVL.

To note about this clone: Other DNA sequences from this sample encode an identical CDR3 as well. The rearrangement uses TRBV6-5 and TRBJ1-1, with 7 bases lining up with TRBD1. Germline CDR1 MNHEY, CDR2 SVGAGI. This CDR3 has 14 residues. With 7 bases clipped from V and 0 bases from J, the junction kept 5 bases outside the gene matches. This chain's CDR3 is CASTHRGLNTEAFF. In nucleotides, the CDR3 is TGTGCCAGCACCCACAGGGGTCTGAACACTGAAGCTTTCTTT.

This clone was observed a few times. The chain employs TRBV4-3 and TRBJ1-1, with D perhaps TRBD1 (5 bases). The V end was cut by 1 base, the J end by 7 bases, with 13 bases between. CDR1 and CDR2 (germline): LGHNA, YSLEER. This CDR3 is 14 amino acids long. CDR3 amino acids: CASSQAQRGGEAFF. CDR3 nucleotide sequence: TGCGCCAGCAGCCAAGCCCAAAGGGGAGGTGAAGCTTTCTTT.

This clone came up once. The chain carries TRBV9 and TRBJ1-1; D not resolved. Trimming pared 2 bases from V and 4 bases from J, leaving 9 bases between. CDR1 and CDR2 (germline): SGDLS, YYNGEE. The CDR3 has 13 amino acids. In DNA form, the CDR3 reads TGTGCCAGCAGCGTTTCCTTTAGCACTGAAGCTTTCTTT. Amino acids: CASSVSFSTEAFF.

V and J are TRBV9 and TRBJ2-7; 8 bases map to TRBD2. The CDR3 runs 15 residues. Unmatched junction bases numbered 6, after V lost 2 bases and J lost 2 bases. Germline CDR1 reads SGDLS; CDR2 reads YYNGEE. CDR3 nucleotide sequence: TGTGCCAGCAGCGTCCAAGCGGGGGCGACCTACGAGCAGTACTTC. Its translation: CASSVQAGATYEQYF.

This chain uses TRBV7-2 with TRBJ2-3; D uncertain. The CDR3 is 16 amino acids. Germline CDR1 and CDR2: SGHTA and FQGNSA. The V and J ends lost 3 bases and 1 base respectively, with 14 bases between them. CDR3 nucleotides: TGTGCCAGCAGCTTTTTTACGTCTTTACGCACAGATACGCAGTATTTT. This gives the protein CASSFFTSLRTDTQYF.

The chain is built from TRBV5-4 and TRBJ1-6; TRBD1 matches at 9 bases. Germline V gene data show CDR1 as SGHNT and CDR2 as YYREEE (reference sequence). The CDR3 extends over 17 amino acids. J was trimmed by 8 bases and V by 0 bases; bases with no gene match: 9. For the CDR3, the DNA is TGTGCCAGCAGCTTGGGGGGGCCCAGGACAGGGGATTCACCCCTCCACTTT. Translation gives CASSLGGPRTGDSPLHF.

The chain uses TRBV18 and TRBJ2-2, with no clear D. Trimming shortened V by 2 bases and J by 4 bases, and 5 bases separated the two germline ends. CDR3 size: 13 residues. Germline V gene sequence: CDR1 KGHSH, CDR2 LQKENI. CDR3 amino acids: CASSPWGTGELFF. Written as DNA, the CDR3 is TGTGCCAGCTCACCATGGGGCACCGGGGAGCTGTTTTTT.

The rearrangement uses TRBV6-4 and TRBJ2-3; D unclear. The CDR3 covers 13 residues. Germline CDR1 reads MRHNA; CDR2 reads SNTAGT. The V end was cut by 3 bases, the J end by 2 bases, with 6 bases between. This CDR3 is CASSEQDTDTQYF. Written as DNA, the CDR3 is TGTGCCAGCAGTGAGCAGGACACAGATACGCAGTATTTT.

There are a few counts of this clone. V usage is TRBV4-3 and J usage is TRBJ2-5; D might be TRBD2 (7 bases). Germline V gene data show CDR1 as LGHNA and CDR2 as YSLEER. The CDR3 has 18 residues. Trimming shortened V by 4 bases and J by 2 bases, and 23 bases separated the two germline ends. The CDR3 loop reads CASSPSPGGLTAQETQYF. The CDR3 DNA is TGCGCCAGCAGCCCCTCGCCCGGGGGGCTCACAGCTCAAGAGACCCAGTACTTC.

This clone was observed a handful of times. The V gene is TRBV7-9, the J gene TRBJ1-1; the D is unclear. Between the trimmed V and J ends, which lost 7 bases and 1 base, there was a span of 13 bases. This CDR3 is built from 14 residues. CDR1 and CDR2 from the germline V gene are SEHNR and FQNEAQ (reference sequence). The CDR3 DNA reads TGTGCCAGCACCAGTGGACGGACGAACACTGAAGCTTTCTTT. Its protein is CASTSGRTNTEAFF.

The chain recombines TRBV5-6 with TRBJ2-7, with D unresolved. The germline V and J ends were trimmed by 1 base and 0 bases, with 8 bases remaining between them. Per the germline V gene, CDR1 is SGHDT and CDR2 is YYEEEE. There are 14 residues in the CDR3. The CDR3 loop is CASSLKGFSYEQYF. CDR3 nucleotide sequence: TGTGCCAGCAGCTTGAAAGGCTTCTCCTACGAGCAGTACTTC.

This clone was counted a few times. V gene TRBV27 combines with J gene TRBJ1-2, with 8 nucleotides matching TRBD1. This CDR3 region has 14 residues. V shed 7 bases, J shed 8 bases, and the junction held 12 bases outside the gene matches. CDR1 MNHEY and CDR2 SMNVEV come from the germline V gene (reference sequence). The CDR3 loop is CASTSPLAGGGYTF. The CDR3 DNA reads TGTGCCAGCACCTCCCCCTTGGCAGGGGGCGGCTACACCTTC.

This clone has just a few counts. The chain joins TRBV28 to TRBJ2-7; 7 bases line up with TRBD1. There are 14 residues in the CDR3. J gave up 3 bases and V 5 bases, and 7 bases lay outside the gene matches. Germline V gene lookup returns CDR1 MDHEN and CDR2 SYDVKM. The CDR3 nucleotides are TGTGCCAGCAGTCCCACAGGGGACCGCTACGAGCAGTACTTC. This encodes CASSPTGDRYEQYF.

This clone showed up just a few times. The chain links TRBV6-5 to TRBJ2-6; D remains unclear. This CDR3 comprises 16 residues. With 0 bases removed from V and 0 bases from J, the gap between germline ends came to 6 bases. Germline CDR1 MNHEY, CDR2 SVGAGI. The CDR3 protein is CASSYSKSSGANVLTF. CDR3 DNA: TGTGCCAGCAGTTACTCGAAAAGCTCTGGGGCCAACGTCCTGACTTTC.

The table lists this clone with a few counts. J is TRBJ1-1 and V is TRBV5-1; 8 positions agree with TRBD1. Germline CDR1 and CDR2: SGHRS and YFSETQ. The CDR3 extends over 16 amino acids. The V gene end was trimmed by 3 bases and the J gene end by 1 base; junction bases not matched to a gene: 8. CDR3 residues: CASSSLGQGENTEAFF. CDR3 DNA sequence: TGCGCCAGCAGCTCCCTTGGACAGGGAGAGAACACTGAAGCTTTCTTT.

This clone was counted a few times. CDR3 amino acids: CASSLGQRLLSGANVLTF. The CDR3 DNA follows: TGCGCCAGCAGCTTGGGTCAGCGACTCCTCTCTGGGGCCAACGTCCTGACTTTC. The chain is built from TRBV5-1 and TRBJ2-6, with D unclear. The germline CDR1 and CDR2 sequences are SGHRS and YFSETQ. CDR3 length: 18 amino acids. The germline V and J ends were trimmed by 0 bases and 0 bases, with 13 bases remaining between them.

The rearrangement links TRBV2 to TRBJ2-5, with 10 bases aligning to TRBD2. The J segment lost 5 bases and the V segment lost 0 bases, leaving 3 bases of the junction unmatched. The CDR3 runs to 15 residues. CDR1 SNHLY and CDR2 FYNNEI come from the germline V gene. CDR3 amino acids: CASSEASGGPETQYF. For the CDR3, the DNA is TGTGCCAGCAGTGAAGCTAGCGGGGGGCCCGAGACCCAGTACTTC.

The rearrangement links TRBV4-3 to TRBJ1-5, with D possibly TRBD1 on 6 matching bases. The germline V and J ends were trimmed by 1 base and 0 bases, with 25 bases remaining between them. The CDR3 has 21 amino acids. Germline V lookup: CDR1 LGHNA, CDR2 YSLEER. The CDR3 DNA reads TGCGCCAGCAGCCAAGTTTATCAAGGCAGGGGAGCCCTCAATAGCAATCAGCCCCAGCATTTT. This translates into CASSQVYQGRGALNSNQPQHF.

In its sample, this clone was seen a few times. The rearrangement uses TRBV6-5 and TRBJ2-1; TRBD2 agrees at 8 bases. V shed 4 bases, J shed 7 bases, and the junction held 12 bases outside the gene matches. The CDR3 extends over 16 amino acids. Germline V gene data show CDR1 as MNHEY and CDR2 as SVGAGI. CDR3 sequence reads: CASSSVPGGGFNEQFF. The CDR3 DNA follows: TGTGCCAGCAGTTCCGTCCCCGGGGGGGGCTTTAATGAGCAGTTCTTC.

This clone was picked up a small number of times. The chain joins TRBV6-1 to TRBJ1-2; no clear D gene. This CDR3 comprises 13 residues. V shed 6 bases and J shed 0 bases, with 8 bases lying between them. The V gene's germline CDR1 is MNHNS and CDR2 SASEGT. CDR3 loop: CASRPDSNYGYTF. DNA of the CDR3: TGTGCCAGCAGGCCAGACTCTAACTATGGCTACACCTTC.